Shown below are 10 T cell receptor beta chains from a single sample sequenced in a study. TCRdb reprocessed the 5' RACE reads with MiXCR, giving one entry per CDR3 protein. The sample gives tens of thousands of distinct CDR3 sequences, 15% to 20% of which show up once; under 3% is in the top ten. The sample taken for sequencing was naive CD4+ T cells sorted from blood. The subset was: naive CD4+ T cells, CD4+CD45RA+CD25-. These receptors originate from a female donor with breast cancer.

The V call is TRBV12-3 or TRBV12-4, the J call TRBJ2-1; D perhaps matches TRBD2 (6 bases). The ends were cut back, 8 bases at V and 9 bases at J, with 20 bases in the middle. The CDR3 is 14 residues long. CDR3 sequence: CASGREASVREQFF. The CDR3 DNA follows: TGTGCCAGCGGCCGTGAGGCTAGCGTTCGTGAGCAGTTCTTC.

There are many counts of this clonotype. This chain uses TRBV12-3 or TRBV12-4 with TRBJ1-5; D gene unclear. The V end lost 2 bases, the J end lost 6 bases, and 2 bases lay between the germline ends. CDR3 size: 11 residues. CDR3: CASSLSQPQHF. As DNA, the CDR3 is TGTGCCAGCAGTTTAAGTCAGCCCCAGCATTTT.

This clonotype was recorded a few times. The chain combines TRBV6-1 with TRBJ1-3, with D unclear. Germline V lookup: CDR1 MNHNS, CDR2 SASEGT. There are 16 residues in the CDR3. Trimming removed 7 bases from V and 0 bases from J, with 16 bases in between. The CDR3 here is CASTPPPGISGNTIYF. In nucleotides, the CDR3 is TGTGCCAGCACCCCACCCCCGGGGATCTCTGGAAACACCATATATTTT.

This clonotype was picked up many times. The rearrangement links TRBV5-1 to TRBJ2-1, with D hard to call. Trimming shortened V by 0 bases and J by 4 bases, and 8 bases separated the two germline ends. Germline CDR1 SGHRS, CDR2 YFSETQ. The CDR3 contains 14 residues. The CDR3 region is CASSLAVTYNEQFF. DNA of the CDR3: TGCGCCAGCAGCTTGGCAGTCACTTACAATGAGCAGTTCTTC.

This clonotype was picked up many times. This chain uses TRBV6-5 with TRBJ1-2; D might be TRBD1 (6 bases). V was shortened by 2 bases and J by 2 bases, with 9 bases between the two germline ends. CDR3 size: 14 residues. Germline CDR1 is MNHEY and CDR2 is SVGAGI. The CDR3 is CASSYDRLNYGYTF. The CDR3 DNA follows: TGTGCCAGCAGTTACGACAGGCTAAACTATGGCTACACCTTC.

This chain connects TRBV21-1 to TRBJ1-1. TRBV21-1 is described as a pseudogene. The CDR3 runs to 12 residues. DNA for the CDR3: TGTGCCAGCATGGCTCCTTACACTGAAGCTTTCTTT. Its translation is CASMAPYTEAFF.

This clonotype was seen a handful of times. V gene TRBV2 combines with J gene TRBJ1-4; maybe TRBD1 (5 bases). CDR1 and CDR2 (germline): SNHLY, FYNNEI. The CDR3 has 14 residues. V was cut by 6 bases and J by 8 bases, with 16 bases left in between. CDR3 region: CASSRGGGDEKLFF. For the CDR3, the DNA is TGTGCCAGCAGCCGAGGCGGAGGGGACGAAAAACTGTTTTTT.

This clonotype was observed a handful of times. The rearrangement joins TRBV5-1 to TRBJ2-1, with D perhaps TRBD2 (6 bases). Germline CDR1 is SGHRS and CDR2 is YFSETQ. The CDR3 is made up of 15 amino acids. V lost 6 bases, J lost 0 bases, and 13 bases lay in between. CDR3 sequence: CASTRDGSSYNEQFF. CDR3 in DNA: TGCGCCAGCACGCGGGACGGGAGCTCCTACAATGAGCAGTTCTTC.

The CDR3, as DNA: TGTGCCAGCAGCGCCGACAGGGGGCCCTTCTACGAGCAGTACTTC. It encodes CASSADRGPFYEQYF. The genes are TRBV2 and TRBJ2-7, with 10 nucleotides matching TRBD1. CDR1 is SNHLY and CDR2 is FYNNEI in the germline V gene. The CDR3 is 15 residues long. With 6 bases clipped from V and 3 bases from J, the junction kept 8 bases outside the gene matches.

There are a few counts of this clonotype. The junction does not match germline at one end; this may be a read error. The chain carries TRBV20-1 and TRBJ1-1; D gene uncertain. The CDR3 is 12 amino acids. Germline V gives CDR1 DFQATT, CDR2 SNEGSKA (reference sequence). CDR3 coding DNA: TGCAGTGCCTCATATATGAACACTGAAGCTCTCTTT. This encodes CSASYMNTEALF.